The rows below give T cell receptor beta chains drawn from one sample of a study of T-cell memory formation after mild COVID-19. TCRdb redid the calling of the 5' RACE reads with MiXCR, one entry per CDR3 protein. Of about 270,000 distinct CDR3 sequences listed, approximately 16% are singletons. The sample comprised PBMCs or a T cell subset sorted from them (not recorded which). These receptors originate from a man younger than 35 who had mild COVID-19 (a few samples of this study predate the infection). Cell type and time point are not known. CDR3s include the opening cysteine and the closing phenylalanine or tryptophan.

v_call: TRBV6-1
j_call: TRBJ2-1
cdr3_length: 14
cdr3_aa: CASSLSGGYNEQFF

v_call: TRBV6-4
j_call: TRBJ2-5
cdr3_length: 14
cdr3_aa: CASSDGAVKETQYF

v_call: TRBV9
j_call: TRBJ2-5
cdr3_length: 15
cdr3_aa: CASSRIAGAQETQYF

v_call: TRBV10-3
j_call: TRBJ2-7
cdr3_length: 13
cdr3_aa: CAISERTPTEQYF

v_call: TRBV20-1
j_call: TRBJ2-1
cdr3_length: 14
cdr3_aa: CSASRDRGYNEQFF

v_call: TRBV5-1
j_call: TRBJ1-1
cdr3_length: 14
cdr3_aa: CASSPGSQNTEAFF

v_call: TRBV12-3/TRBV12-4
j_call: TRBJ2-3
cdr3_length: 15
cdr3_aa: CASSFGGVDADTQYF

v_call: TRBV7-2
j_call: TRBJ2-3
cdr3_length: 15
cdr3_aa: CASSLDGGNRVTQYF

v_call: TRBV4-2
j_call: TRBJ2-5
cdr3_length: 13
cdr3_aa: CASSHDSQETQYF

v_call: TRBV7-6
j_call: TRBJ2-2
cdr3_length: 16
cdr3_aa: CASSSGGPLGTGELFF

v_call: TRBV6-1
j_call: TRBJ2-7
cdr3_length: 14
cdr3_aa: CASRQGTSPYEQYF

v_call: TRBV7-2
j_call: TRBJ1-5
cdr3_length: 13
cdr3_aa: CASSSGAGQPQHF

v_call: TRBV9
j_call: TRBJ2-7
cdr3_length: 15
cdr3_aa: CASSRKWDTTYEQYF

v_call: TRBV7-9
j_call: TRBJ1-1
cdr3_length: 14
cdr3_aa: CASSSSGTGLQAFF

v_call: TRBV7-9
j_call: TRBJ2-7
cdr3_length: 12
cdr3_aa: CASSLAEYEQYF

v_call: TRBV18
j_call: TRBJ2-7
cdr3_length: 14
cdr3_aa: CASSGDRELYEQYF

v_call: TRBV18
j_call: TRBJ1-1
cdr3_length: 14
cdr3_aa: CASCRDRENTEAFF

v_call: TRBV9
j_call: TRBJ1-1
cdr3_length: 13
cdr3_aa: CASSVGGHTEAFF

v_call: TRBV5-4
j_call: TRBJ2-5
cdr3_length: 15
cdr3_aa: CASSFRLAGQETQYF

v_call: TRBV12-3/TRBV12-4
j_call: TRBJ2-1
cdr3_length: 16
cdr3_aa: CASSPGQTSSYNEQFF

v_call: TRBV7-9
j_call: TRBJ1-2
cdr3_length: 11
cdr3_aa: CASSQMWGYTF

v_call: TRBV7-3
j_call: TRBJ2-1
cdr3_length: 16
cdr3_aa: CASNPTGGGGRNEQFF

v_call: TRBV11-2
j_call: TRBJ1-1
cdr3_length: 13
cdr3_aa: CASSLGFDSEAFF

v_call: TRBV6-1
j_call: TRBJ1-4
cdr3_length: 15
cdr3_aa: CASSPSPGDPEKLFF

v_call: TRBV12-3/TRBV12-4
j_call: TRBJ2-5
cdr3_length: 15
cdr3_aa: CASSRSGQVGETQYF

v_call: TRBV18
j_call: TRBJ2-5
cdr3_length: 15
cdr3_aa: CASSPRGAVGETQYF

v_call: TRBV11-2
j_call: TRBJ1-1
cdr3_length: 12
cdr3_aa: CASSQDGRQAFF

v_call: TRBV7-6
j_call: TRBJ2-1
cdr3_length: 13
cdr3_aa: CASSPGISNEQFF

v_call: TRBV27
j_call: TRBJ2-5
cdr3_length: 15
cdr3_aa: CASSPLTSGAETQYF

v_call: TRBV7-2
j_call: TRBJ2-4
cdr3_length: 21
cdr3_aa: CASSLTYPGLANSLAKNIQYF

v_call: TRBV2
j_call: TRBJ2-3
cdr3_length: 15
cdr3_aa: CASRGTSGYTDTQYF

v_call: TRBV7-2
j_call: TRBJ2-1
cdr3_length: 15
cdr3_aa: CASSHQRVLYNEQFF

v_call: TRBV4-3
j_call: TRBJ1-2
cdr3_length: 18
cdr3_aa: CASSQVPIRALGNYGYTF

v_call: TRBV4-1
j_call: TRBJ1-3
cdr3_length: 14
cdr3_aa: CASSQDSPGNTIYF

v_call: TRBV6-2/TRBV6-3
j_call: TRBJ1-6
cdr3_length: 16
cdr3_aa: CASSYFGGQANSPLHF

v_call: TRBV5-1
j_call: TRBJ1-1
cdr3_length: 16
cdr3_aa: CASSRAPGTINTEAFF

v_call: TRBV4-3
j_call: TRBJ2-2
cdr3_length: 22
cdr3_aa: CASSQATLSLSGGALGTGELFF

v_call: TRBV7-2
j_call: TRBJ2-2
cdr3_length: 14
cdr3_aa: CASSFTSGTGELFF

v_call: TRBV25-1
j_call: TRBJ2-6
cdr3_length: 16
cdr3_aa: CASSEYRWHGANVLTF

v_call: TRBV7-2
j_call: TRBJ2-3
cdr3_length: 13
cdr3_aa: CASSATRGGTQYF

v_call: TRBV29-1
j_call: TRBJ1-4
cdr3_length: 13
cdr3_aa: CSVESPINEKLFF

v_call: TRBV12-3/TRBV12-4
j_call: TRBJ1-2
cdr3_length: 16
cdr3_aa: CASSPQDRPGRYGYTF